This TCR beta chain was sequenced in a study of shared clonotypes between healthy human individuals. Study-level background: Contributing individuals were two females and a few males aged 18 to 49. General observations from the study: Non-shared clonotypes displayed generation probabilities falling below those of clonotypes present in all four donors. A handful of donors held about 5% of naive CD4 clonotypes in common.

An even split of each subset's genomic DNA across several immunoSEQ plates was performed. Clones were sequenced by immunoSEQ multiplex PCR, and TCRdb holds only the in-frame ones, with some missing. The data hold approximately 2,000,000 clones, with just over 90% observed a single time. The CDR3 is 13 residues long. Germline loops: CDR1 SGHAT, CDR2 FQNNGV. Trimming stripped 1 base from V and 4 bases from J, with 7 bases between. As defined, naive CD8 cells were CD45RO-negative and positively selected for CCR7, with terminally differentiated effector memory CD45RA+ cells excluded. About this clone: Its cognate antigen is unknown. The same CDR3 is also encoded by other DNA sequences in this sample.

The specimen sequenced was naive CD8+ T cells from PBMCs. The receptor's source is a man aged 18 to 30 in good health. Some clones in this sample may be carry-over from other donors' samples. The V call is TRBV11-2, the J call TRBJ1-1; D not resolved. CDR3 sequence (DNA): TGTGCCAGCAGCTTAGGGGTGGGCACTGAAGCTTTCTTT. Translated, it gives CASSLGVGTEAFF.